These 8 T cell receptor beta chains came from one sample sequenced in a study of blood T cell repertoires in COVID-19. Repertoires were generated with immunoSEQ multiplex PCR, while TCRdb's copy carries only in-frame clones and drops some. The sample contains approximately 300,000 clones, about 82% of which appear only once. Sequencing input: peripheral blood. These receptors originate from a woman aged 50 to 60 with acute or convalescent COVID-19.

This chain connects TRBV7-2 to TRBJ2-1; maybe TRBD2 (5 bases). The CDR3 covers 15 residues. Trimming took 3 bases from V and 4 from J, leaving 13 bases between them. Germline CDR1 and CDR2: SGHTA and FQGNSA. The CDR3 spells CASSLTEASYNEQFF. The CDR3 DNA is TGTGCCAGCAGCTTGACGGAGGCCAGTTACAATGAGCAGTTCTTC.

In the case of this clone: Other DNA sequences in this sample translate to the same CDR3. The chain combines TRBV5-1 with TRBJ1-1, with D perhaps TRBD1 (6 bases). Trimming left V 0 bases short and J 0 bases short, with 6 bases between. Germline CDR1 SGHRS, CDR2 YFSETQ. The CDR3 sequence is 14 residues long. In nucleotides, the CDR3 is TGCGCCAGCAGCTTGGGACAGGTGAACACTGAAGCTTTCTTT. Amino acid sequence: CASSLGQVNTEAFF.

The chain joins TRBV28 to TRBJ1-5; the D is unclear. V was clipped by 4 bases and J by 5 bases, with 3 bases between them. Germline lookup yields CDR1 MDHEN and CDR2 SYDVKM. The CDR3 length is 11 residues. CDR3 protein: CASSSDQPQHF. In DNA, the CDR3 is TGTGCCAGCAGTTCCGATCAGCCCCAGCATTTT.

The chain employs TRBV3-1 (or the pseudogene TRBV3-2) and TRBJ2-5; TRBD2 matches 9 bases. CDR1 is LGHDT and CDR2 is YNNKEL in the germline V gene (reference sequence). Losses at the gene ends were 2 bases for V and 5 bases for J; bases not matched to a gene: 18. The CDR3 consists of 19 residues. The CDR3 coding sequence is TGTGCCAGCAGCCAACGTCCCGGGAGGAGCGGGAGGTCCAGCGAGACCCAGTACTTC. This codes for CASSQRPGRSGRSSETQYF.

The V gene is TRBV12-3 or TRBV12-4, the J gene TRBJ1-2; 7 bases are a match to TRBD1. The CDR3 covers 13 residues. The V segment lost 6 bases and the J segment 8 bases; nucleotides outside the gene matches: 9. The CDR3 loop reads CASSSATGLGYTF. In nucleotides, the CDR3 is TGTGCCAGCAGCTCCGCGACAGGGCTCGGCTACACCTTC.

This clone was found a few times. The chain employs TRBV5-6 and TRBJ2-3, with a weak D call TRBD2 (6 bases). Germline V gene data show CDR1 as SGHDT and CDR2 as YYEEEE. CDR3 length: 14 residues. The V end was cut by 2 bases, the J end by 3 bases, with 10 bases between. The chain's CDR3 is CASSFVAATDTQYF. The CDR3 DNA is TGTGCCAGCAGCTTCGTAGCGGCAACAGATACGCAGTATTTT. The full variable domain, rest sourced from reference TRBV5-6 and TRBJ2-3, is DAGVTQSPTHLIKTRGQQVTLRCSPKSGHDTVSWYQQALGQGPQFIFQYYEEEERQRGNFPDRFSGHQFPNYSSELNVNALLLGDSALYLCASSFVAATDTQYFGPGTRLTVL.

J is TRBJ2-5 and V is TRBV7-2, with a possible D match to TRBD2 (5 bases). V lost 3 bases and J 2 bases, leaving 10 bases between the germline ends. The CDR3 sequence is 14 residues long. CDR1 is SGHTA, CDR2 FQGNSA, per germline. The CDR3 DNA is TGTGCCAGCAGCTTCGAGGGATTACAAGAGACCCAGTACTTC. Protein: CASSFEGLQETQYF.

The chain uses TRBV24-1 and TRBJ2-2, with 8 bases fitting TRBD1. The length of the CDR3 is 14 residues. J was trimmed by 4 bases and V by 5 bases; bases with no gene match: 2. Germline V gives CDR1 KGHDR, CDR2 SFDVKD. The CDR3 DNA is TGTGCCACCAGTGTACAGGGGGGCACCGGGGAGCTGTTTTTT. Amino acids: CATSVQGGTGELFF.